This entry lists 15 T cell receptor beta chains sequenced from one sample in a study of T-cell reconstitution after alpha-beta-depleted transplantation in children. Unique molecular identifiers were incorporated into the prepared TCRbeta library. One entry per CDR3 protein results from TCRdb running MiXCR on the PCR reads. Here the sample spans around 440,000 distinct CDR3 sequences, around 15% being singletons. Source: PBMCs, mostly from graft donor cells, taken 360 days after TCRalphabeta/CD19-depleted stem cell transplant. The receptors stem from a boy younger than two who had a stem cell transplant for Wiskott-Aldrich syndrome, so the T cells may come from the graft donor.

V usage is TRBV29-1 and J usage is TRBJ2-5; 11 bases match TRBD1. The CDR3 is 14 residues long. V dropped 5 bases and J dropped 2; count of bases not matched to a gene: 4. CDR1 and CDR2 (germline): SQVTM, ANQGSEA. CDR3 sequence (DNA): TGCAGCGTTTTTGGGACAGGGGGGCAAGAGACCCAGTACTTC. Encoded protein: CSVFGTGGQETQYF.

The chain is built from TRBV12-3 or TRBV12-4 and TRBJ2-1; 9 nucleotides line up with TRBD2. Trimming at V came to 6 bases and at J to 6 bases, leaving 18 bases not matched to a gene. The CDR3 runs to 18 residues. CDR3 nucleotides: TGTGCCAGCAGCCAACCGCTGTTTTGGCTAGCGGGAAGCAATGAGCAGTTCTTC. Translation gives CASSQPLFWLAGSNEQFF.

CDR3 sequence (DNA): TGTGCCAGCAGTTTTGGGCCTCATCAGCGGCAATTGCATTTT. Encoded protein: CASSFGPHQRQLHF. The chain joins TRBV12-3 or TRBV12-4 to TRBJ1-5, with no clear D. Trimming cost V 3 bases and J 15 bases, with 21 bases left between them. This CDR3 is 14 amino acids long.

The chain links TRBV7-2 to TRBJ2-3, with 8 bases that match TRBD2. The germline CDR1 and CDR2 sequences are SGHTA and FQGNSA. The CDR3 is 14 amino acids. Unmatched junction bases numbered 5, after V lost 7 bases and J lost 2 bases. The CDR3 loop is CASNLAGYTDTQYF. Here the CDR3 DNA reads TGTGCCAGCAATCTAGCGGGTTACACAGATACGCAGTATTTT. The full variable domain, its missing parts supplied by reference TRBV7-2 and TRBJ2-3, is GAGVSQSPSNKVTEKGKDVELRCDPISGHTALYWYRQSLGQGLEFLIYFQGNSAPDKSGLPSDRFSAERTGGSVSTLTIQRTQQEDSAVYLCASNLAGYTDTQYFGPGTRLTVL.

This clonotype was counted a few times. The V call is TRBV28, the J call TRBJ2-1, with 7 bases lining up with TRBD2. Germline CDR1 MDHEN, CDR2 SYDVKM. This CDR3 region has 12 residues. J gave up 4 bases and V 9 bases, and 3 bases lay outside the gene matches. The CDR3 DNA follows: TGTGCCAGTGGGACTACATACAATGAGCAGTTCTTC. Protein: CASGTTYNEQFF.

V is TRBV7-9 and J is TRBJ2-5; D gene ambiguous. This CDR3 spans 14 amino acids. V shed 1 base and J shed 7 bases, with 13 bases lying between them. Germline V lookup: CDR1 SEHNR, CDR2 FQNEAQ (reference sequence). CDR3 nucleotides: TGTGCCAGCAGCTTAGATTTCGGCAAGGGGACCCAGTACTTC. This gives the protein CASSLDFGKGTQYF.

This clonotype showed up just a few times. This rearrangement joins TRBV9 to TRBJ2-6; D not resolved. There are 17 residues in the CDR3. Trimming took 4 bases from V and 2 from J, leaving 16 bases between them. Germline loops: CDR1 SGDLS, CDR2 YYNGEE. CDR3 nucleotide sequence: TGTGCCAGCAGCCCCCTCCCGTTGGGGACTGGGGCCAACGTCCTGACTTTC. It encodes CASSPLPLGTGANVLTF.

This clonotype has a handful of counts. V is TRBV20-1 and J is TRBJ2-1; no clear D. The CDR3 is 14 amino acids. Germline lookup yields CDR1 DFQATT and CDR2 SNEGSKA (reference sequence). Between the trimmed V and J ends, which lost 4 bases and 2 bases, there was a span of 12 bases. The CDR3 region is CSAKVVETYNEQFF. DNA of the CDR3: TGCAGTGCTAAGGTAGTCGAGACCTACAATGAGCAGTTCTTC.

This clonotype was recorded a few times. The chain couples TRBV7-9 to TRBJ1-6; D is unresolved. There are 14 residues in the CDR3. Trimming cost V 3 bases and J 5 bases, with 8 bases left between them. CDR1 is SEHNR and CDR2 is FQNEAQ in the germline V gene (reference sequence). The CDR3 is CASSFTANNSPLHF. The CDR3 nucleotides read TGTGCCAGCAGCTTTACAGCAAATAATTCACCCCTCCACTTT.

This clonotype was seen only a few times. The chain uses TRBV11-2 and TRBJ2-3; D may correspond to TRBD1 or TRBD2 (5 bases each). There are 11 residues in the CDR3. The germline gives CDR1 SGHAT, CDR2 FQNNGV. The V end was cut by 4 bases, the J end by 14 bases, with 13 bases between. DNA for the CDR3: TGTGCCAGCAGCTCTGGGGGTGGAGGGTATTTT. Its translation is CASSSGGGGYF. The complete variable domain, with remaining parts taken from reference TRBV11-2 and TRBJ2-3, reads EAGVAQSPRYKIIEKRQSVAFWCNPISGHATLYWYQQILGQGPKLLIQFQNNGVVDDSQLPKDRFSAERLKGVDSTLKIQPAKLEDSAVYLCASSSGGGGYFGPGTRLTVL.

The chain uses TRBV21-1 and TRBJ2-7. TRBV21-1 is noted as a pseudogene. The CDR3 loop spans 16 amino acids. This chain's CDR3 is CASSKPRIYLVYEQYF. Here the CDR3 DNA reads TGTGCCAGCAGCAAACCTCGAATTTACTTGGTCTACGAGCAGTACTTC.

This clonotype was seen a handful of times. The rearrangement joins TRBV9 to TRBJ2-7; perhaps TRBD1 as D (5 bases). V dropped 9 bases and J dropped 2 bases, with 18 bases sitting between them. Germline assignment: CDR1 SGDLS and CDR2 YYNGEE. The length of the CDR3 is 14 residues. The CDR3 sequence is CATLVGRLAYEQYF. For the CDR3, the DNA is TGTGCCACCTTGGTGGGGCGACTGGCCTACGAGCAGTACTTC.

The chain is built from TRBV11-2 and TRBJ2-7; 8 positions match TRBD1. The V and J ends lost 4 bases and 0 bases, in that order; junction bases with no gene match: 17. The CDR3 has 19 residues. Per germline, CDR1 SGHAT and CDR2 FQNNGV. DNA for the CDR3: TGTGCCAGCAGCTCTGGAGTCAGGGGGCGTAGGCTGAGCTCCTACGAGCAGTACTTC. Residues: CASSSGVRGRRLSSYEQYF.

This clonotype has more than one count but fewer than ten. The chain carries TRBV5-1 and TRBJ2-7, with unresolved D. Trimming left V 0 bases short and J 7 bases short, with 23 bases between. Germline V lookup: CDR1 SGHRS, CDR2 YFSETQ. The CDR3 has 17 amino acids. The CDR3 coding sequence is TGCGCCAGCAGCTTGGGGGGATCCTCCTCGGCGCTATGGGAGCAGTACTTC. It is translated as CASSLGGSSSALWEQYF.

Only a few counts were recorded for this clonotype. V usage is TRBV11-1 and J usage is TRBJ2-6; 7 nucleotides match TRBD1. CDR1 is SGHAT, CDR2 FQDESV, per germline (reference sequence). CDR3 length: 20 amino acids. V lost 3 bases to trimming and J lost 0 bases; unmatched junction nucleotides: 14. CDR3 in amino acids: CASSFTGMRQGTSGANVLTF. The CDR3 region has the DNA TGTGCCAGCAGCTTTACGGGAATGCGACAGGGAACCTCTGGGGCCAACGTCCTGACTTTC.